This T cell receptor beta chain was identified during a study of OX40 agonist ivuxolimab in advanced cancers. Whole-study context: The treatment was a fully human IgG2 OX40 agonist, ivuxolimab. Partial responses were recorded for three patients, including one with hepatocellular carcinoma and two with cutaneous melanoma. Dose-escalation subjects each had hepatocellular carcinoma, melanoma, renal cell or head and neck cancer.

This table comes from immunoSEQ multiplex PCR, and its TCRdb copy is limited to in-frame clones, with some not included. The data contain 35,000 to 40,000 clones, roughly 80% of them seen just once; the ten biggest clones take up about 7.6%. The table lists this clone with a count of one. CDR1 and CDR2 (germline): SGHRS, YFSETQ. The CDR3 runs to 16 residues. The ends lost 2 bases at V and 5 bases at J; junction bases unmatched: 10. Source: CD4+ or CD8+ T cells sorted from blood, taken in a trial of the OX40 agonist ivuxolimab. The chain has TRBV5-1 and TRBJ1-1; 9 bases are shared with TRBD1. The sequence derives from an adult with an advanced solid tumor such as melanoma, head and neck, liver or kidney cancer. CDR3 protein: CASSFLGQGQRTEAFF. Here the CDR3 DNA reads TGCGCCAGCAGCTTTTTGGGACAGGGACAGAGGACTGAAGCTTTCTTT.